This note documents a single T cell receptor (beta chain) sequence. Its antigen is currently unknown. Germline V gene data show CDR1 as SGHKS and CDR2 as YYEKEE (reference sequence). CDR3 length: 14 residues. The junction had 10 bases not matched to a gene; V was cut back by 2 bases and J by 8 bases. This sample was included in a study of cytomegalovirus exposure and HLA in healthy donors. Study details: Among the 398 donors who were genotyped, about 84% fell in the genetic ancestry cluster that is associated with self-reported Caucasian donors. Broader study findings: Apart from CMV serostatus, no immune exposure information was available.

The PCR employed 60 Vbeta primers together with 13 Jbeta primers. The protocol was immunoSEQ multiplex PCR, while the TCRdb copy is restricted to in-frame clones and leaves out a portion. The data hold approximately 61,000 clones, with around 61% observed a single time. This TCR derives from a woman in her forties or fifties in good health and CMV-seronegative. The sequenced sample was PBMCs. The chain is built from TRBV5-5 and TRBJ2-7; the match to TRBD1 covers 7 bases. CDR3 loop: CASSLTFRDSKQYF. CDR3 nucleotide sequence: TGTGCCAGCAGCTTAACCTTCCGGGACAGTAAGCAGTACTTC.